The 29 T cell receptor beta chains reported below all come from one sample, sequenced in a study of persistence of HIV-infected CD4 T cells. The libraries were made with immunoSEQ version 4 in survey mode. Assay used: immunoSEQ multiplex PCR; TCRdb lists only in-frame clones, some missing. The sample yields about 46,000 clones, about 87% seen once. These receptors' targets are unknown. Anti-CD3/anti-CD28 beads served as a nonspecific positive control stimulus. Sorting selected CD4+ T cells upregulating both CD40 ligand and CD69. The input for sequencing was CD4+ T cells sorted from PBMCs after approximately 19-hour stimulation, taken from a patient who received antiretroviral therapy. These receptors came from an adult woman with HIV who was CMV-seropositive.

The CDR3 region has the DNA TGTGCCAGCAGCTTGACTAGCGGGATAGGTGAGCAGTACTTC. It is translated as CASSLTSGIGEQYF. The J gene is TRBJ2-7, the V gene TRBV5-4; 10 bases agree with TRBD2. Per germline, CDR1 SGHNT and CDR2 YYREEE (reference sequence). This CDR3 is built from 14 residues. V trimming: 1 base; J trimming: 7 bases; junction bases outside the gene matches: 5.

V is TRBV5-4 and J is TRBJ1-2, with 8 bases identical to TRBD1. The CDR3 runs 16 residues. The trim removed 4 bases at V and 6 bases at J, leaving 14 bases unmatched. Germline CDR1 and CDR2: SGHNT and YYREEE (reference sequence). The CDR3 reads CASSPPTGDGADGYTF. The CDR3 DNA reads TGTGCCAGCAGCCCACCGACAGGGGATGGGGCTGATGGCTACACCTTC.

V gene TRBV12-3 or TRBV12-4 combines with J gene TRBJ2-7, with 10 bases that match TRBD2. This CDR3 has 13 residues. V was clipped by 5 bases and J by 4 bases; unmatched bases: 2. This chain's CDR3 is CASSRTSGYEQYF. The CDR3 DNA reads TGTGCCAGCAGTAGGACTAGCGGATACGAGCAGTACTTC.

The chain couples TRBV19 to TRBJ1-1; no definite D call. Trimming took 10 bases from V and 0 from J, leaving 12 bases between them. This CDR3 region has 13 residues. CDR1 is LNHDA, CDR2 SQIVND, per germline (reference sequence). For the CDR3, the DNA is TGTGCCACGATGGGCCGAATGAACACTGAAGCTTTCTTT. Encoded protein: CATMGRMNTEAFF.

This chain links TRBV18 with TRBJ1-1, with 7 nucleotides matching TRBD1. Germline CDR1 and CDR2: KGHSH and LQKENI. After removal of 6 bases from V and 2 bases from J, the junction contained 12 bases not matched to a gene. The CDR3 runs 16 residues. The CDR3: CASSREGQIPNTEAFF. The CDR3, as DNA: TGTGCCAGCTCGCGGGAGGGACAGATACCAAACACTGAAGCTTTCTTT.

The J gene is TRBJ1-1, the V gene TRBV18; 7 bases map to TRBD1. This CDR3 spans 16 amino acids. Trimming removed 3 bases from V and 5 bases from J; junction bases left unmatched: 12. Germline CDR1 is KGHSH and CDR2 is LQKENI. CDR3 bases: TGTGCCAGCTCACCCGGGACAGCTAATTTGATGACTGAAGCTTTCTTT. Its translation: CASSPGTANLMTEAFF.

This chain uses TRBV28 with TRBJ2-3, with TRBD2 matching over 7 bases. The ends lost 5 bases at V and 6 bases at J; junction bases unmatched: 8. The CDR3 spans 14 residues. Germline assignment: CDR1 MDHEN and CDR2 SYDVKM. The CDR3 sequence: CASSARLAPDTQYF. CDR3 nucleotide sequence: TGTGCCAGCAGTGCCAGACTAGCCCCCGATACGCAGTATTTT.

J is TRBJ2-1 and V is TRBV23-1; a possible D gene is TRBD1 (5 bases). TRBV23-1 qualifies as an ORF whose function is uncertain. The length of the CDR3 is 13 residues. V was trimmed by 2 bases and J by 6 bases, leaving 8 bases between them. CDR3 sequence reads: CASSQVRVNEQFF. Written as DNA, the CDR3 is TGCGCCAGCAGTCAAGTCAGGGTCAATGAGCAGTTCTTC.

The V call is TRBV3-1 (or the pseudogene TRBV3-2), the J call TRBJ1-1; D is undetermined. The V and J ends lost 1 base and 5 bases respectively, with 8 bases between them. Looked up from germline, CDR1 is LGHDT and CDR2 is YNNKEL (reference sequence). The CDR3 has 13 residues. The CDR3 region is CASSQGRGTEAFF. Written as DNA, the CDR3 is TGTGCCAGCAGCCAAGGGAGAGGAACTGAAGCTTTCTTT.

The chain carries TRBV6-5 and TRBJ1-1; 8 bases align to TRBD1. V gave up 10 bases and J gave up 1 base; unmatched junction bases: 8. This CDR3 region has 14 residues. CDR1 is MNHEY and CDR2 is SVGAGI in the germline V gene. DNA of the CDR3: TGTGCCACCAGACAGGGGCAATCGAACACTGAAGCTTTCTTT. Encoded protein: CATRQGQSNTEAFF.

The CDR3 loop is CASSPRSEQFF. CDR3 nucleotide sequence: TGTGCCAGCAGCCCCAGGTCGGAGCAGTTCTTC. The J gene is TRBJ2-1, the V gene TRBV7-6; D gene ambiguous. CDR3 length: 11 residues. Looked up from germline, CDR1 is SGHVS and CDR2 is FNYEAQ. V lost 5 bases and J lost 10, with 9 bases in between.

A few counts support this clone. The chain carries TRBV6-5 and TRBJ1-3, with D uncertain. Germline CDR1 MNHEY, CDR2 SVGAGI. The CDR3 runs 14 residues. Trimming shortened V by 6 bases and J by 0 bases, and 9 bases separated the two germline ends. The CDR3: CASSGINSGNTIYF. The DNA for the CDR3 is TGTGCCAGCAGCGGCATAAACTCTGGAAACACCATATATTTT.

Comment on this clone: Other DNA variants within this sample encode the same CDR3. Here the CDR3 DNA reads TGTGCCAGCAGTGACTCGACAGGGAGAAGAGGCTACACCTTC. Protein product: CASSDSTGRRGYTF. This chain uses TRBV6-4 with TRBJ1-2; TRBD1 matches at 7 bases. The CDR3 extends over 14 amino acids. J gave up 8 bases and V 0 bases, and 6 bases lay outside the gene matches. Germline V gene data show CDR1 as MRHNA and CDR2 as SNTAGT.

The rearrangement joins TRBV12-3 or TRBV12-4 to TRBJ1-1; the D gene is possibly TRBD1 (6 bases). The CDR3 sequence is 13 residues long. V lost 8 bases to trimming and J lost 12 bases, with 22 bases between them. The CDR3 loop is CASVPGGRGGTFF. CDR3 nucleotides: TGTGCCAGCGTCCCGGGCGGAAGGGGGGGGACTTTCTTT.

In nucleotides, the CDR3 is TGTGCCACCAGCAGAGATGCACAGGCAGGGAAGACAGATACGCAGTATTTT. It codes for CATSRDAQAGKTDTQYF. V is TRBV15 and J is TRBJ2-3, with D maybe TRBD1 (5 bases). The germline gives CDR1 LNHNV, CDR2 YYDKDF (reference sequence). Trimming shortened V by 0 bases and J by 3 bases, and 16 bases separated the two germline ends. This CDR3 is built from 17 residues.

The V and J genes are TRBV6-1 and TRBJ1-1, with D uncertain. Germline CDR1 MNHNS, CDR2 SASEGT. The CDR3 spans 13 residues. The ends were cut back, 1 base at V and 4 bases at J, with 7 bases in the middle. In DNA form, the CDR3 reads TGTGCCAGCAGTGAAGTAAATCCCACTGAAGCTTTCTTT. It encodes CASSEVNPTEAFF.

The V and J genes are TRBV30 and TRBJ2-1, with a tentative D call TRBD1 (6 bases). Trimming cost V 3 bases and J 7 bases, with 19 bases left between them. From germline, CDR1 is GTSNPN and CDR2 SVGIG (reference sequence). CDR3 size: 15 residues. CDR3 sequence reads: CAWRFPGQGLNEQFF. CDR3 in DNA: TGTGCCTGGAGGTTTCCGGGGCAGGGGCTGAATGAGCAGTTCTTC.

The chain links TRBV2 to TRBJ2-2; 10 bases are a match to TRBD2. With 6 bases clipped from V and 2 bases from J, the junction kept 9 bases outside the gene matches. CDR1 is SNHLY and CDR2 is FYNNEI in the germline V gene. The CDR3 extends over 17 amino acids. The CDR3: CASRPPGLAANTGELFF. The CDR3 nucleotides are TGTGCCAGCAGGCCTCCCGGACTAGCGGCTAACACCGGGGAGCTGTTTTTT.

The CDR3 DNA follows: TGTGCCAGCTCCGCGGGAGCGGGGGGATCCGAGCAGTACTTC. It encodes CASSAGAGGSEQYF. The chain employs TRBV18 and TRBJ2-7; 9 bases match TRBD2. After removal of 6 bases from V and 6 bases from J, the junction contained 9 bases not matched to a gene. Germline CDR1 is KGHSH and CDR2 is LQKENI. This CDR3 is built from 14 residues. Complete variable domain (other parts from reference TRBV18 and TRBJ2-7): NAGVMQNPRHLVRRRGQEARLRCSPMKGHSHVYWYRQLPEEGLKFMVYLQKENIIDESGMPKERFSAEFPKEGPSILRIQQVVRGDSAAYFCASSAGAGGSEQYFGPGTRLTVT.

The gene calls are TRBV4-1 and TRBJ2-3; TRBD2 aligns across 7 bases. V was clipped by 4 bases and J by 3 bases; unmatched bases: 10. The length of the CDR3 is 16 residues. Germline CDR1 MGHRA, CDR2 YSYEKL. The DNA for the CDR3 is TGCGCCAGCAGCCGCAGGGAGGGAGAGGGAACAGATACGCAGTATTTT. Residues: CASSRREGEGTDTQYF.

This chain uses TRBV15 with TRBJ2-2; a weak D match, TRBD1 (6 bases). CDR3 size: 17 residues. Trimming cost V 5 bases and J 2 bases, with 18 bases left between them. Germline V gene sequence: CDR1 LNHNV, CDR2 YYDKDF (reference sequence). CDR3 in DNA: TGTGCCACCAGCCCCGCCGGACTCAGGGGAAACACCGGGGAGCTGTTTTTT. It encodes CATSPAGLRGNTGELFF.

This clone appeared once. V usage is TRBV5-5 and J usage is TRBJ1-2; D is unclear. The CDR3 totals 14 residues. V dropped 1 base and J dropped 8 bases, with 15 bases sitting between them. CDR1 is SGHKS, CDR2 YYEKEE, per germline (reference sequence). The CDR3 DNA reads as TGTGCCAGCAGCTTGTCTTGGGCGTCGGGCGGCTACACCTTC. This translates into CASSLSWASGGYTF.

J is TRBJ2-3 and V is TRBV6-5, with 14 bases lining up with TRBD2. Germline-derived CDR1 and CDR2 are MNHEY and SVGAGI. The V and J ends lost 6 bases and 5 bases, in that order; junction bases with no gene match: 4. This CDR3 is built from 15 residues. CDR3 coding DNA: TGTGCCAGCAGCCGACTAGCGGGGGGGCTAGATACGCAGTATTTT. Protein sequence: CASSRLAGGLDTQYF.

V and J are TRBV11-3 and TRBJ1-1, with D uncertain. V gave up 1 base and J gave up 4 bases, with 10 bases separating them. The CDR3 runs 14 residues. Germline V gene sequence: CDR1 SGHNT, CDR2 YENEEA. The CDR3: CASSLVRLSTEAFF. In DNA form, the CDR3 reads TGTGCCAGCAGCTTAGTTCGTCTGTCCACTGAAGCTTTCTTT.

J is TRBJ2-4 and V is TRBV5-4; 7 nucleotides match TRBD1. Germline V gene data show CDR1 as SGHNT and CDR2 as YYREEE (reference sequence). V shed 3 bases and J 7 bases; nucleotides not matched to a gene: 13. CDR3 length equals 16 residues. This CDR3 is CASSWGSEGARNIQYF. The CDR3 DNA sequence: TGTGCCAGCAGCTGGGGGAGCGAGGGGGCACGTAACATTCAGTACTTC.

The chain recombines TRBV20-1 with TRBJ2-1, with D perhaps assigned TRBD1 or TRBD2 (5 bases each). V gave up 6 bases and J gave up 9 bases, with 12 bases separating them. Germline lookup yields CDR1 DFQATT and CDR2 SNEGSKA (reference sequence). The CDR3 has 11 amino acids. This CDR3 is CSANRGFEQFF. The CDR3, as DNA: TGCAGTGCAAACCGGGGCTTTGAGCAGTTCTTC.

The V gene is TRBV5-8, the J gene TRBJ1-1; D remains unclear. Germline CDR1 is SGHTS and CDR2 is YDEGEE. Trimming removed 4 bases from V and 5 bases from J, with 21 bases in between. The CDR3 spans 16 residues. The DNA of the CDR3 is TGTGCCAGCAGCCCCAGGATGAGTCTGGGTGGGACTGAAGCTTTCTTT. Translating gives CASSPRMSLGGTEAFF.

This rearrangement joins TRBV28 to TRBJ2-7; D gene unclear. Trimming cost V 5 bases and J 2 bases, with 16 bases left between them. The CDR3 runs 15 residues. Per germline, CDR1 MDHEN and CDR2 SYDVKM. The CDR3 DNA is TGTGCCAGCAGTCTAAACAGTTACCCTCCCTACGAGCAGTACTTC. This encodes CASSLNSYPPYEQYF.

J is TRBJ2-1 and V is TRBV10-3; D may be TRBD1 (6 bases). The CDR3 has 16 residues. CDR1 ENHRY and CDR2 SYGVKD come from the germline V gene. The V end was cut by 3 bases, the J end by 6 bases, with 18 bases between. The CDR3 region has the DNA TGTGCCATCAGTGATAGGTCCAGGGGATCCGGCAATGAGCAGTTCTTC. Translated: CAISDRSRGSGNEQFF.